This T cell receptor beta chain derives from a study of blood T cell repertoires in COVID-19. Using immunoSEQ multiplex PCR, the repertoire was profiled, and TCRdb retains in-frame clones only, with some absent. The repertoire consists of about 170,000 clones, with approximately 86% occurring once and the leading ten covering about 7%. With V trimmed by 1 base and J by 0 bases, 6 bases remained unmatched. Germline CDR1 reads SGHRS; CDR2 reads YFSETQ. The CDR3 spans 17 residues. The chain carries TRBV5-1 and TRBJ2-3, with 9 bases identical to TRBD2. This sequence was found in a woman older than 75 in a cohort sampled during active or convalescent COVID-19. The sequenced material came from peripheral blood. The CDR3 DNA reads as TGCGCCAGCAGCTTGCTTCAGCGGGGGGCCAGCACAGATACGCAGTATTTT. As protein: CASSLLQRGASTDTQYF. The variable domain in full, completed from reference TRBV5-1 and TRBJ2-3, reads KAGVTQTPRYLIKTRGQQVTLSCSPISGHRSVSWYQQTPGQGLQFLFEYFSETQRNKGNFPGRFSGRQFSNSRSEMNVSTLELGDSALYLCASSLLQRGASTDTQYFGPGTRLTVL.